Here is one T cell receptor beta chain with its context. Its target is not known. Naive CD8 cells, CD45RO-negative and positively selected for CCR7, excluded terminally differentiated effector memory CD45RA+ cells. Method: immunoSEQ multiplex PCR; TCRdb's copy keeps in-frame clones and lacks some. The repertoire holds around 1,900,000 clones, 93% seen once, with about 1.6% in the top ten. This record belongs to a study of shared clonotypes between healthy human individuals. Study-wide context: CD4 naive and memory got three plates each, CD8 naive two, CD8 memory one. Findings of the study overall: Generation probability values for non-shared clonotypes were lower than those for clonotypes shared by all four donors.

Germline V CDR1 and CDR2: MDHEN, SYDVKM. The germline V and J ends were trimmed by 2 bases and 2 bases, with 12 bases remaining between them. This CDR3 has 15 amino acids. Material for sequencing was naive CD8+ T cells from PBMCs. This TCR came from a man younger than 35 in good health. Some clones in this sample may be carry-over from other donors' samples. The chain employs TRBV28 and TRBJ1-2; D unclear. The CDR3 DNA reads as TGTGCCAGCAGTTTAAGGGCAAGACCGAACTATGGCTACACCTTC. This translates into CASSLRARPNYGYTF.